Each of the 21 T cell receptor beta chains below was sequenced from the same sample in a study of blood T cell repertoires in COVID-19. Produced via immunoSEQ multiplex PCR; TCRdb's table is partial and in-frame only. The sample yields over 95,000 clones, approximately 81% seen once. Sequenced input: peripheral blood. These receptors were obtained from a man between 50 and 59 years old with acute or convalescent COVID-19.

This rearrangement joins TRBV5-6 to TRBJ2-1; the D gene is possibly TRBD1 (6 bases). Trimming removed 0 bases from V and 8 bases from J, with 15 bases in between. The CDR3 is 15 amino acids. The germline V gene encodes CDR1 SGHDT and CDR2 YYEEEE. The CDR3 nucleotides read TGTGCCAGCAGCTTGGCAGGGGAAAGGTTCGATGAGCAGTTCTTC. Translation gives CASSLAGERFDEQFF.

V gene TRBV19 combines with J gene TRBJ1-5; TRBD1 matches at 8 bases. The V gene end was trimmed by 3 bases and the J gene end by 6 bases; junction bases not matched to a gene: 1. The germline V gene encodes CDR1 LNHDA and CDR2 SQIVND (reference sequence). The CDR3 loop spans 13 amino acids. CDR3 loop: CASSMTGAQPQHF. The CDR3 DNA reads TGTGCCAGTAGTATGACAGGGGCTCAGCCCCAGCATTTT.

The gene calls are TRBV11-2 and TRBJ1-2; 7 bases align to TRBD1. The junction had 10 bases not matched to a gene; V was cut back by 5 bases and J by 1 base. CDR3 length: 16 residues. Germline values: CDR1 SGHAT, CDR2 FQNNGV. The CDR3 loop is CASSGLRRDSNYGYTF. The CDR3 DNA reads TGTGCCAGCAGCGGCCTGAGAAGGGACAGTAACTATGGCTACACCTTC.

The genes are TRBV5-1 and TRBJ2-2, with 7 positions matching TRBD2. CDR3 size: 16 residues. The V and J ends lost 1 base and 0 bases, in that order; junction bases with no gene match: 3. The germline V gene encodes CDR1 SGHRS and CDR2 YFSETQ. CDR3 DNA sequence: TGCGCCAGCAGCTTGCAGCGGGGCGCGAACACCGGGGAGCTGTTTTTT. Encoded protein: CASSLQRGANTGELFF.

This clone was observed many times. CDR3 protein: CASNMQGFANYGYTF. The DNA for the CDR3 is TGTGCCAGCAATATGCAGGGATTCGCTAACTATGGCTACACCTTC. The V and J genes are TRBV6-5 and TRBJ1-2, with D perhaps matching TRBD1 (5 bases). Germline V CDR1 and CDR2: MNHEY, SVGAGI. V lost 7 bases, J lost 0 bases, and 15 bases lay in between. The length of the CDR3 is 15 residues.

The V and J genes are TRBV7-3 and TRBJ1-2; D is perhaps TRBD1 (6 bases). There are 20 residues in the CDR3. Germline V CDR1 and CDR2: SGHTA, FQGTGA. With 1 base removed from V and 0 bases from J, the gap between germline ends came to 24 bases. CDR3 nucleotide sequence: TGTGCCAGCAGCTTAATAGCGATCGGGGCAGGGGATAGGGCTAACTATGGCTACACCTTC. It specifies CASSLIAIGAGDRANYGYTF.

The V and J genes are TRBV3-1 (or the pseudogene TRBV3-2) and TRBJ2-1; D might be TRBD2 (6 bases). The V and J ends lost 0 bases and 2 bases respectively, with 14 bases between them. From germline, CDR1 is LGHDT and CDR2 YNNKEL (reference sequence). The CDR3 totals 17 residues. The CDR3 nucleotides are TGTGCCAGCAGCCAAGAAAGGCGGGGACCTGCCTACAATGAGCAGTTCTTC. This codes for CASSQERRGPAYNEQFF.

The genes are TRBV11-3 and TRBJ1-5; TRBD1 matches 7 bases. CDR1 is SGHNT, CDR2 YENEEA, per germline. J was trimmed by 0 bases and V by 3 bases; bases with no gene match: 17. CDR3 size: 20 residues. The CDR3 region is CASSFERSFDRVYSNQPQHF. The CDR3 DNA sequence: TGTGCCAGCAGCTTTGAAAGATCCTTTGACAGGGTCTATAGCAATCAGCCCCAGCATTTT.

This clone was seen a handful of times. The chain recombines TRBV4-1 with TRBJ1-4; 7 bases match TRBD1. With V trimmed by 0 bases and J by 8 bases, 6 bases remained unmatched. This CDR3 is 15 amino acids long. Germline-derived CDR1 and CDR2 are MGHRA and YSYEKL. The CDR3 region has the DNA TGCGCCAGCAGCCAAGAACCCGGGACAGAGGAAAAACTGTTTTTT. Translating gives CASSQEPGTEEKLFF.

The V call is TRBV24-1, the J call TRBJ1-4, with 7 bases that match TRBD1. The junction had 8 bases not matched to a gene; V was cut back by 4 bases and J by 4 bases. The V gene's germline CDR1 is KGHDR and CDR2 SFDVKD. The CDR3 runs to 16 residues. CDR3 sequence: CATSEITGAYNEKLFF. DNA of the CDR3: TGTGCCACCAGTGAAATAACAGGGGCCTATAATGAAAAACTGTTTTTT.

The chain recombines TRBV5-4 with TRBJ1-2, with 7 nucleotides matching TRBD1. Germline assignment: CDR1 SGHNT and CDR2 YYREEE (reference sequence). V shed 5 bases, J shed 4 bases, and the junction held 8 bases outside the gene matches. The CDR3 runs 14 residues. The CDR3 protein is CASRSEPGGYGYTF. Written as DNA, the CDR3 is TGTGCCAGCAGATCGGAGCCAGGGGGCTATGGCTACACCTTC.

The V and J genes are TRBV6-5 and TRBJ1-6, with D maybe TRBD1 (6 bases). Germline loops: CDR1 MNHEY, CDR2 SVGAGI. Trimming took 2 bases from V and 8 from J, leaving 13 bases between them. The CDR3 extends over 15 amino acids. The CDR3 bases are TGTGCCAGCAGTTACCAGGGGCGCCGTGATTCACCCCTCCACTTT. Translated, it gives CASSYQGRRDSPLHF.

The J gene is TRBJ1-5, the V gene TRBV28, with D unclear. CDR1 and CDR2 from the germline V gene are MDHEN and SYDVKM. This CDR3 is 15 amino acids long. V lost 2 bases, J lost 0 bases, and 8 bases lay in between. The CDR3 reads CASSLVRFSNQPQHF. The CDR3 DNA follows: TGTGCCAGCAGTTTAGTCAGATTTAGCAATCAGCCCCAGCATTTT.

The J gene is TRBJ2-7, the V gene TRBV5-1, with 8 bases that match TRBD1. V lost 6 bases, J lost 2 bases, and 7 bases stayed unmatched. The CDR3 length is 14 residues. CDR1 is SGHRS, CDR2 YFSETQ, per germline. In nucleotides, the CDR3 is TGCGCCAGCAAACTGGACAGGGATCCCTACGAGCAGTACTTC. As protein: CASKLDRDPYEQYF.

The gene calls are TRBV3-1 (or the pseudogene TRBV3-2) and TRBJ2-5; D remains unclear. Trimming removed 1 base from V and 3 bases from J, with 9 bases in between. The CDR3 has 14 residues. Looked up from germline, CDR1 is LGHDT and CDR2 is YNNKEL (reference sequence). The CDR3 DNA is TGTGCCAGCAGCCAAGGGTCAGGTGAAGAGACCCAGTACTTC. As protein: CASSQGSGEETQYF.

The sample holds a few counts of this clone. The chain uses TRBV20-1 and TRBJ1-4; D possibly corresponds to TRBD1 (5 bases). The V gene's germline CDR1 is DFQATT and CDR2 SNEGSKA (reference sequence). The V gene lost 7 bases and the J gene lost 7 bases, with 10 bases spanning the gap. The CDR3 consists of 11 residues. The CDR3 spells CSVLTGEKLFF. The CDR3 nucleotides are TGCAGTGTTCTTACAGGTGAAAAACTGTTTTTT.

The V call is TRBV9, the J call TRBJ2-5; D remains ambiguous. V lost 0 bases to trimming and J lost 5 bases, with 11 bases between them. CDR3 length: 14 amino acids. The V gene's germline CDR1 is SGDLS and CDR2 YYNGEE. The CDR3 coding sequence is TGTGCCAGCAGCGTAGGTAGCTCTGGGGAGACCCAGTACTTC. Amino acids: CASSVGSSGETQYF.

This chain joins TRBV11-2 and TRBJ2-5; TRBD2 aligns across 12 bases. Germline CDR1 SGHAT, CDR2 FQNNGV. V gave up 3 bases and J gave up 5 bases; unmatched junction bases: 7. The CDR3 sequence is 16 residues long. Here the CDR3 reads CASSFQTSGGFETQYF. In DNA, the CDR3 is TGTGCCAGCAGCTTTCAGACTAGCGGGGGCTTTGAGACCCAGTACTTC.

V is TRBV24-1 and J is TRBJ2-3; 8 nucleotides line up with TRBD1. V dropped 3 bases and J dropped 1; count of bases not matched to a gene: 2. The CDR3 is 15 residues long. CDR1 and CDR2 (germline): KGHDR, SFDVKD. As DNA, the CDR3 is TGTGCCACCAGTGATCGGGGACAGGGCACAGATACGCAGTATTTT. This sequence encodes CATSDRGQGTDTQYF.

This clone turned up a few times. V and J are TRBV12-5 and TRBJ1-6; weak D call: TRBD1 (6 bases). CDR3 length: 13 amino acids. Germline CDR1 LGHNT, CDR2 FRNRAP. Trimming cost V 6 bases and J 10 bases, with 13 bases left between them. Here the CDR3 DNA reads TGTGCTAGTGGCGACACAGGGCACTCACCCCTCCACTTT. Translation: CASGDTGHSPLHF.

The genes are TRBV3-1 (or the pseudogene TRBV3-2) and TRBJ2-1; 11 nucleotides agree with TRBD2. The J segment lost 0 bases and the V segment lost 7 bases, leaving 17 bases of the junction unmatched. CDR1 and CDR2 from the germline V gene are LGHDT and YNNKEL (reference sequence). The CDR3 extends over 20 amino acids. The CDR3 DNA sequence: TGTGCCAGCACCCCACTGGGGCTAGCGGGGGGTCGAAGCTCCTACAATGAGCAGTTCTTC. Its translation: CASTPLGLAGGRSSYNEQFF.